Following are 22 T cell receptor beta chains from one sample sequenced in a study of PD-1 blockade in classical Hodgkin lymphoma. TCRdb's copy holds only in-frame clones and misses some; the assay was immunoSEQ multiplex PCR. Here the sample spans about 12,000 clones, 65% to 80% being singletons. Brentuximab vedotin exposure varied, and every patient relapsed after autologous stem cell transplantation. From thawed PBMCs, CD4+ T cells were purified using magnetic negative selection. The input for sequencing was CD4+ T cells from blood, taken at baseline. The receptors stem from a human donor with classical Hodgkin lymphoma.

The J gene is TRBJ2-1, the V gene TRBV7-2, with a tentative D call TRBD1 (6 bases). The V end was cut by 6 bases, the J end by 2 bases, with 14 bases between. The CDR3 is 15 residues long. The germline V gene has CDR1 SGHTA and CDR2 FQGNSA. DNA of the CDR3: TGTGCCAGCAGTTACCGGGACATTACCTACAATGAGCAGTTCTTC. This codes for CASSYRDITYNEQFF.

V and J are TRBV5-5 and TRBJ1-5; D is perhaps TRBD1 (5 bases). Per the germline V gene, CDR1 is SGHKS and CDR2 is YYEKEE (reference sequence). Trimming removed 4 bases from V and 5 bases from J, with 16 bases in between. This CDR3 has 15 residues. The CDR3 reads CASSQAWDLDQPQHF. The CDR3 bases are TGTGCCAGCAGCCAAGCGTGGGACCTCGATCAGCCCCAGCATTTT.

The V gene is TRBV4-3, the J gene TRBJ2-3; TRBD1 or TRBD2 may be the D gene (5 bases each). The CDR3 extends over 15 amino acids. The germline V gene has CDR1 LGHNA and CDR2 YSLEER. Trimming cost V 5 bases and J 2 bases, with 14 bases left between them. CDR3 bases: TGCGCCAGCAGCACCCGGGACGGAGTCACAGATACGCAGTATTTT. Translation gives CASSTRDGVTDTQYF.

This clone appeared a single time. V usage is TRBV27 and J usage is TRBJ2-5; D not certain. CDR3 size: 12 residues. Trimming took 4 bases from V and 4 from J, leaving 7 bases between them. The germline CDR1 and CDR2 sequences are MNHEY and SMNVEV (reference sequence). CDR3 loop: CASSSNTETQYF. Here the CDR3 DNA reads TGTGCCAGCAGTTCAAATACAGAGACCCAGTACTTC.

The chain employs TRBV9 and TRBJ1-4, with TRBD1 matching over 8 bases. CDR3 size: 15 residues. J gave up 4 bases and V 0 bases, and 2 bases lay outside the gene matches. Germline V gives CDR1 SGDLS, CDR2 YYNGEE. CDR3 coding DNA: TGTGCCAGCAGCGTAGGGACAGGGTATAATGAAAAACTGTTTTTT. Translation gives CASSVGTGYNEKLFF.

For the CDR3, the DNA is TGCAGCGTTGTAACAGACCCGAACTATGGCTACACCTTC. Translating it yields CSVVTDPNYGYTF. The V call is TRBV29-1, the J call TRBJ1-2; D gene uncertain. The CDR3 extends over 13 amino acids. Trimming cost V 4 bases and J 2 bases, with 11 bases left between them. CDR1 and CDR2 (germline): SQVTM, ANQGSEA.

This clone has a handful of counts. The chain carries TRBV10-1 and TRBJ1-2; D ambiguous. There are 15 residues in the CDR3. V was clipped by 0 bases and J by 1 base, with 9 bases between them. Germline CDR1 is WNHNN and CDR2 is SYGVQD (reference sequence). The CDR3, as DNA: TGCGCCAGCAGTGAGTCGTTAGGAATTAACTATGGCTACACCTTC. Amino acid sequence: CASSESLGINYGYTF.

The genes are TRBV7-8 and TRBJ1-6, with TRBD1 matching 7 bases. This CDR3 contains 14 residues. V shed 0 bases and J 7 bases; nucleotides not matched to a gene: 0. Germline CDR1 and CDR2: SGHVS and FQNEAQ. In nucleotides, the CDR3 is TGTGCCAGCAGCTTAGCACAGGGGAATTCACCCCTCCACTTT. Its protein product is CASSLAQGNSPLHF.

This chain links TRBV29-1 with TRBJ2-3; 10 bases align to TRBD1. Germline lookup yields CDR1 SQVTM and CDR2 ANQGSEA. The length of the CDR3 is 14 residues. With V trimmed by 3 bases and J by 4 bases, 4 bases remained unmatched. CDR3 in DNA: TGCAGCGTTGATGGGACAGGGGTGTCAGATACGCAGTATTTT. It encodes CSVDGTGVSDTQYF.

J is TRBJ2-2 and V is TRBV5-6; 9 bases agree with TRBD2. V was pared by 0 bases and J by 1 base, with 1 base of the junction left unmatched. Germline loops: CDR1 SGHDT, CDR2 YYEEEE. This CDR3 has 16 amino acids. CDR3 in DNA: TGTGCCAGCAGCTTGGGACTAGCGGTGAACACCGGGGAGCTGTTTTTT. The encoded protein is CASSLGLAVNTGELFF. The complete variable domain, with remaining parts taken from reference TRBV5-6 and TRBJ2-2, reads DAGVTQSPTHLIKTRGQQVTLRCSPKSGHDTVSWYQQALGQGPQFIFQYYEEEERQRGNFPDRFSGHQFPNYSSELNVNALLLGDSALYLCASSLGLAVNTGELFFGEGSRLTVL.

The CDR3 sequence is CASSIGTGHQETQYF. CDR3 nucleotides: TGTGCCAGTAGTATAGGGACAGGCCACCAAGAGACCCAGTACTTC. V is TRBV19 and J is TRBJ2-5, with 7 positions matching TRBD1. This CDR3 region has 15 residues. Losses at the gene ends were 1 base for V and 0 bases for J; bases not matched to a gene: 2. Germline CDR1 reads LNHDA; CDR2 reads SQIVND (reference sequence).

The chain carries TRBV4-3 and TRBJ1-2; D possibly corresponds to TRBD1 (5 bases). V shed 0 bases and J shed 4 bases, with 12 bases lying between them. The CDR3 covers 15 residues. CDR1 LGHNA and CDR2 YSLEER come from the germline V gene. This chain's CDR3 is CASSQDWGGTYGYTF. DNA of the CDR3: TGCGCCAGCAGCCAAGATTGGGGCGGAACCTATGGCTACACCTTC.

This chain links TRBV28 with TRBJ2-2; TRBD2 matches 7 bases. The V segment lost 8 bases and the J segment 7 bases; nucleotides outside the gene matches: 10. CDR3 length equals 14 residues. Germline-derived CDR1 and CDR2 are MDHEN and SYDVKM. DNA of the CDR3: TGTGCCAGCCGGCTCGGGGGGTTAGGCGGGGAGCTGTTTTTT. Its protein is CASRLGGLGGELFF.

The chain recombines TRBV9 with TRBJ2-5; 10 positions agree with TRBD2. CDR3 length: 16 amino acids. In germline, CDR1 is SGDLS, CDR2 YYNGEE. V lost 0 bases to trimming and J lost 4 bases; unmatched junction nucleotides: 6. The CDR3 here is CASSVGAGGRPETQYF. CDR3 nucleotides: TGTGCCAGCAGCGTAGGAGCGGGGGGGCGGCCAGAGACCCAGTACTTC.

This clone turned up a few times. V usage is TRBV5-1 and J usage is TRBJ1-3, with a possible D match to TRBD1 (6 bases). The CDR3 consists of 15 residues. Deletions cut 3 bases from V and 4 bases from J, with 14 bases between. Germline V gene sequence: CDR1 SGHRS, CDR2 YFSETQ. The CDR3 bases are TGCGCCAGCAGCTCAACTGGACAGTTGGGAAACACCATATATTTT. Translation gives CASSSTGQLGNTIYF.

The chain uses TRBV27 and TRBJ2-2, with 8 positions matching TRBD1. Germline V lookup: CDR1 MNHEY, CDR2 SMNVEV (reference sequence). After removal of 3 bases from V and 4 bases from J, the junction contained 7 bases not matched to a gene. The length of the CDR3 is 16 residues. In DNA form, the CDR3 reads TGTGCCAGCAGTTTGGCAGGGGGCCCATCCACCGGGGAGCTGTTTTTT. Protein sequence: CASSLAGGPSTGELFF.

V usage is TRBV2 and J usage is TRBJ2-1; D is possibly TRBD1 (6 bases). CDR3 length equals 16 residues. Germline V lookup: CDR1 SNHLY, CDR2 FYNNEI. V lost 5 bases and J 0 bases, leaving 14 bases between the germline ends. DNA of the CDR3: TGTGCCAGCAGTTACAGGGTCTGGGGCTCCTACAATGAGCAGTTCTTC. It is translated as CASSYRVWGSYNEQFF.

This clone has only one observation. The genes are TRBV19 and TRBJ2-5, with D unresolved. CDR1 LNHDA and CDR2 SQIVND come from the germline V gene (reference sequence). The CDR3 runs 15 residues. V was trimmed by 8 bases and J by 2 bases, leaving 18 bases between them. CDR3 in DNA: TGTGCCAGTTCCCGGGTGGGAAGGTGGCAAGAGACCCAGTACTTC. Its protein product is CASSRVGRWQETQYF.

The chain uses TRBV4-2 and TRBJ1-4; 12 bases align to TRBD1. Unmatched junction bases numbered 8, after V lost 0 bases and J lost 6 bases. The CDR3 covers 18 residues. CDR1 is LGHNA and CDR2 is YNFKEQ in the germline V gene. CDR3 in DNA: TGTGCCAGCAGCCAAGACACCGGGACAGGGGGCGCGGATGAAAAACTGTTTTTT. Translation: CASSQDTGTGGADEKLFF.

The chain employs TRBV6-5 and TRBJ2-7, with D perhaps assigned TRBD1 or TRBD2 (5 bases each). This CDR3 spans 13 amino acids. Germline lookup yields CDR1 MNHEY and CDR2 SVGAGI. V shed 6 bases and J shed 5 bases, with 14 bases lying between them. DNA of the CDR3: TGTGCCAGCAGGGGGACGGTTAGTAACGAGCAGTACTTC. This sequence encodes CASRGTVSNEQYF.

The genes are TRBV13 and TRBJ2-1, with 12 positions matching TRBD1. V gave up 4 bases and J gave up 15 bases; unmatched junction bases: 13. In germline, CDR1 is PRHDT, CDR2 FYEKMQ (reference sequence). The length of the CDR3 is 15 residues. The CDR3 DNA reads TGTGCCAGCAGCTACTCCGGGACAGGGGGCTGGGTATCGTTCTTC. Translating gives CASSYSGTGGWVSFF.

The rearrangement links TRBV18 to TRBJ2-3, with D tentatively TRBD2 (6 bases). Trimming cost V 1 base and J 0 bases, with 8 bases left between them. Germline-derived CDR1 and CDR2 are KGHSH and LQKENI. The CDR3 is 15 residues long. CDR3 nucleotide sequence: TGTGCCAGCTCACCACGCGGGGAAAGCACAGATACGCAGTATTTT. It translates to CASSPRGESTDTQYF.